This T cell receptor beta chain appears in the sequencing data of a study of blood T cell repertoires in COVID-19. Study in general: In each case, the material was cDNA or gDNA derived from T cells, B-cell-depleted T cells, or PBMCs.

Measured with immunoSEQ multiplex PCR; TCRdb has only the in-frame clones, and not every one. The profile shows over 100,000 clones, over 70% of them singletons. V was pared by 4 bases and J by 8 bases, with 15 bases between. This CDR3 region has 14 residues. The germline gives CDR1 SEHNR, CDR2 FQNEAQ (reference sequence). This clone was detected ten times or more. Source material: peripheral blood. This clonotype was obtained from a woman in her 50s with acute or convalescent COVID-19. This rearrangement joins TRBV7-9 to TRBJ2-1; D may be TRBD2 (6 bases). The DNA of the CDR3 is TGTGCCAGCAGCTGGGGCGGGGATATCGATGAGCAGTTCTTC. Its translation is CASSWGGDIDEQFF.